What follows describes a single T cell receptor beta chain. At one end, the junction sequence differs from germline, possibly due to a read error. This record belongs to a study of control samples from healthy donors and cancer patients. Generated by immunoSEQ multiplex PCR, the TCRdb table keeps only in-frame clones and is missing some. Of some 54,000 clones in the sample, around 96% were seen once. CDR1 and CDR2 (germline): MDHEN, SYDVKM. This CDR3 is built from 13 residues. The material sequenced was blood. This clonotype was obtained from a woman aged 25 to 45 in good health. This chain links TRBV28 with TRBJ1-2; D possibly corresponds to TRBD1 (6 bases). CDR3 loop: CASSFRTVYSYTF. The CDR3, as DNA: TGTGCCAGCAGTTTTCGGACAGTCTATAGCTACACCTTC.